This TCR beta chain is drawn from a study of OX40 agonist ivuxolimab in advanced cancers. Study outcomes and limitations: Doses of 0.1 to 3.0 mg/kg were accompanied by clonal expansion of CD4+ and CD8+ blood T cells by week 6.

V lost 5 bases and J lost 3, with 14 bases in between. Germline V gene sequence: CDR1 LGHNA, CDR2 YNFKEQ. This CDR3 is built from 14 residues. Points on this clone: Antigen specificity is unknown.

TCRdb keeps only in-frame clones here, not all; method: immunoSEQ multiplex PCR. The profile shows about 90,000 clones, 70% to 90% of them singletons. Sequenced material: CD4+ or CD8+ T cells sorted from blood, taken in a trial of the OX40 agonist ivuxolimab. The TCR was taken from an adult with an advanced solid tumor such as melanoma, head and neck, liver or kidney cancer. The rearrangement uses TRBV4-2 and TRBJ2-7, with D tentatively TRBD1 (7 bases). The DNA of the CDR3 is TGTGCCAGCAGCTTCAGGGGGGAAGGCTACGAGCAGTACTTC. It specifies CASSFRGEGYEQYF.